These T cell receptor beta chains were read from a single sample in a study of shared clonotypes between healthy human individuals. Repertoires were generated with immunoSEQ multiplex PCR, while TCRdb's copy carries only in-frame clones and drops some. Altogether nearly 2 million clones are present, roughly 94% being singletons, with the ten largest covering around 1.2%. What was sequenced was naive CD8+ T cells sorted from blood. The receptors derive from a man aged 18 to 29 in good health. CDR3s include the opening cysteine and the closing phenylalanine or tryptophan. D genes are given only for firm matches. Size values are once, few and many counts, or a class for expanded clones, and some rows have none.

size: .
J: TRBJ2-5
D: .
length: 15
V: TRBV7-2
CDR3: CASSPWDARQETQYF
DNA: TGTGCCAGCAGCCCTTGGGACGCGAGACAAGAGACCCAGTACTTC

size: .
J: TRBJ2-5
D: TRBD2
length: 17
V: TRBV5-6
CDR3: CASSLAGRGLAVETQYF
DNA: TGTGCCAGCAGCTTGGCCGGTCGGGGACTAGCGGTAGAGACCCAGTACTTC

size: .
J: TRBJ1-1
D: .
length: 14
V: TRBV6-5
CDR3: CASSLGQLNTEAFF
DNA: TGTGCCAGCAGTTTGGGACAATTGAACACTGAAGCTTTCTTT

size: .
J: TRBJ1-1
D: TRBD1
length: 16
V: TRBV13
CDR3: CASRGGQGSKWAEAFF
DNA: TGTGCCAGCAGGGGGGGACAGGGCTCAAAGTGGGCTGAAGCTTTCTTT

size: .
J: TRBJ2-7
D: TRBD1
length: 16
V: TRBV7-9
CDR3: CASSPDSGQGWYEQYF
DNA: TGTGCCAGCAGCCCCGACTCCGGACAGGGATGGTACGAGCAGTACTTC

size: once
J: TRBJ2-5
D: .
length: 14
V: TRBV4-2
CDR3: CASSQEWGQETQYF
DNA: TGTGCCAGCAGCCAAGAATGGGGCCAAGAGACCCAGTACTTC

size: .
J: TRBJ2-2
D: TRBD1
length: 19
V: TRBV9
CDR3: CASSVVGGGTGTGSGELFF
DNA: TGTGCCAGCAGCGTAGTTGGCGGGGGAACCGGGACAGGGAGCGGGGAGCTGTTTTTT

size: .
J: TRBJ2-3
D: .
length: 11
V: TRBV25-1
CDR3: CASSQADTQYF
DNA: TGTGCCAGCAGTCAAGCAGATACGCAGTATTTT

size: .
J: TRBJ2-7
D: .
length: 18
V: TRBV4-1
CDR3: CASSQATPWLDRSYEQYF
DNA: TGCGCCAGCAGCCAAGCTACACCTTGGCTGGACAGATCCTACGAGCAGTACTTC

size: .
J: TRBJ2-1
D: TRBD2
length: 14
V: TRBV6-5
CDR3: CASSPGGEWNEQFF
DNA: TGTGCCAGCAGCCCGGGGGGGGAGTGGAATGAGCAGTTCTTC

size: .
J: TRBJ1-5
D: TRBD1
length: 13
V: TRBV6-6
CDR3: CASSPGGYQPQHF
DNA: TGTGCCAGCAGTCCAGGGGGGTATCAGCCCCAGCATTTT

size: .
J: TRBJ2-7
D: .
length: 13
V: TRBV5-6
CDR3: CASSLVASYEQYF
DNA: TGTGCCAGCAGCTTGGTGGCTAGCTACGAGCAGTACTTC

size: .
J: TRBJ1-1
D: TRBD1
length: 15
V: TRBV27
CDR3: CASSLIGTGVAEAFF
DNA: TGTGCCAGCAGTTTAATCGGGACAGGGGTGGCTGAAGCTTTCTTT

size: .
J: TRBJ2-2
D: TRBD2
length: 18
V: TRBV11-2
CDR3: CASSPPPRWDYPRGELFF
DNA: TGTGCCAGCAGCCCCCCCCCGAGGTGGGACTACCCGAGAGGGGAGCTGTTTTTT

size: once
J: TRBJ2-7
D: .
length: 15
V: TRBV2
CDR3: CASSALDSRGYEQYF
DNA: TGTGCCAGCAGTGCGCTAGACAGTCGCGGCTACGAGCAGTACTTC

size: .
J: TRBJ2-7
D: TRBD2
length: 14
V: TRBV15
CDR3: CATSRTSGPYEQYF
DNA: TGTGCCACCAGCAGGACTAGCGGTCCCTACGAGCAGTACTTC

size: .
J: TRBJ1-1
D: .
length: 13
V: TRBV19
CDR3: CASSIGRRTEAFF
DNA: TGTGCCAGTAGTATAGGTAGGCGGACTGAAGCTTTCTTT

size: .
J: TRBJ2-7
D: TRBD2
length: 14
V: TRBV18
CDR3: CASSPTGGTSEQYF
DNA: TGTGCCAGCTCACCAACGGGAGGGACGAGTGAGCAGTACTTC

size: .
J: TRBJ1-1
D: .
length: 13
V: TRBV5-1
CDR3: CASSLGGSTEAFF
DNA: TGCGCCAGCAGCTTGGGAGGAAGCACTGAAGCTTTCTTT

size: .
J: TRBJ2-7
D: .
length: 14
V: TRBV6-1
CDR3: CASSEVGHLYEQYF
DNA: TGTGCCAGCAGTGAAGTGGGACACCTCTACGAGCAGTACTTC

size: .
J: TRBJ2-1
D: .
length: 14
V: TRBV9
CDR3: CASSVGAGENEQFF
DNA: TGTGCCAGCAGCGTAGGAGCAGGGGAGAATGAGCAGTTCTTC

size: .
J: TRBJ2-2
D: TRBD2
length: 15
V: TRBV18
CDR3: CASSGLAGDTGELFF
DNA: TGTGCCAGCTCAGGACTAGCGGGAGACACCGGGGAGCTGTTTTTT

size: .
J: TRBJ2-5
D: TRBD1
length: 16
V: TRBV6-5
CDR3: CASSYPKGAREETQYF
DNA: TGTGCCAGCAGTTACCCCAAGGGGGCGCGGGAAGAGACCCAGTACTTC

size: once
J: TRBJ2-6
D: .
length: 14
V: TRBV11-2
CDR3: CASSRGSGANVLTF
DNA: TGTGCCAGCAGCCGGGGGTCCGGGGCCAACGTCCTGACTTTC

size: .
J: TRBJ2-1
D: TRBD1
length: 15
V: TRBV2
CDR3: CASSPGGYSYNEQFF
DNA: TGTGCCAGCTCTCCAGGGGGTTACTCCTACAATGAGCAGTTCTTC

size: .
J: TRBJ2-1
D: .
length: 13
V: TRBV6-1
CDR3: CASGVRVNREQFF
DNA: TGTGCCAGTGGGGTGAGGGTAAATCGGGAGCAGTTCTTC

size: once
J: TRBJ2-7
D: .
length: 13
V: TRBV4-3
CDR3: CASSQAAYYEQYF
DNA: TGCGCCAGCAGCCAGGCGGCCTACTACGAGCAGTACTTC

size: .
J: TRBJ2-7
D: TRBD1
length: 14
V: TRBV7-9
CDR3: CASSPWTGDDEQYF
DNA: TGTGCCAGCAGCCCTTGGACAGGGGACGACGAGCAGTACTTC

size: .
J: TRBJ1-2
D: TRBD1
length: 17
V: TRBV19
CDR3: CASSIRYEGASWYGYTF
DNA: TGTGCCAGTAGTATAAGATATGAGGGGGCGTCTTGGTATGGCTACACCTTC

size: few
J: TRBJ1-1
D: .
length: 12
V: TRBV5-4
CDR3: CASSLPNTEAFF
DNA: TGTGCCAGCAGCTTGCCGAACACTGAAGCTTTCTTT

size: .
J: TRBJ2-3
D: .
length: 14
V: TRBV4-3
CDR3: CASSLGLPEDTQYF
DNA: TGCGCCAGCAGCCTGGGACTCCCCGAAGATACGCAGTATTTT

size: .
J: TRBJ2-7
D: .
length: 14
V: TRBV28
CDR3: CASAKQGSSYEQYF
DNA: TGTGCCAGCGCGAAGCAGGGCAGCTCCTACGAGCAGTACTTC

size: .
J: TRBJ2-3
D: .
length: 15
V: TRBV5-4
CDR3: CASSLYREYTDTQYF
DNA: TGTGCCAGCAGCTTGTATCGGGAGTACACAGATACGCAGTATTTT

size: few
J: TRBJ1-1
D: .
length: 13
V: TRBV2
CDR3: CASTLVGSTEAFF
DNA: TGTGCCAGCACCCTGGTGGGGAGCACTGAAGCTTTCTTT

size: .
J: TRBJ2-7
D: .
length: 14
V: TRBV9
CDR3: CASSVGGTVYEQYF
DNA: TGTGCCAGCAGCGTAGGGGGGACGGTCTACGAGCAGTACTTC